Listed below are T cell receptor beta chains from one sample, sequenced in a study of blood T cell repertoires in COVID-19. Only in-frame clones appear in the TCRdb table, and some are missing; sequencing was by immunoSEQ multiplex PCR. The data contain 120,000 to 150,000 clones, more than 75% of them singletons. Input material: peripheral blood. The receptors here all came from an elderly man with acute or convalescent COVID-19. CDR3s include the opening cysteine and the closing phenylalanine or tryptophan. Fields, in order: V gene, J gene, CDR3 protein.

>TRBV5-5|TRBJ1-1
CASSRTVNTEAFF
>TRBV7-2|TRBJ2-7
CASKTRLAETYEQYF
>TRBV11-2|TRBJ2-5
CASSLDGGTQYF
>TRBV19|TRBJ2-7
CASSKGGQGWDEQYF
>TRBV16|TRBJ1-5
CASTPLGGEGANQPQHF
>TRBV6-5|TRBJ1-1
CASSYDLNTEAFF
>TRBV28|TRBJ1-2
CASSTAGFANYGYTF
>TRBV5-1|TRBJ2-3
CASRPDSPDTQYF
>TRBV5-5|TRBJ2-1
CASSLESASYNEQFF
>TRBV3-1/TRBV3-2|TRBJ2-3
CASSQTPQRITQYF